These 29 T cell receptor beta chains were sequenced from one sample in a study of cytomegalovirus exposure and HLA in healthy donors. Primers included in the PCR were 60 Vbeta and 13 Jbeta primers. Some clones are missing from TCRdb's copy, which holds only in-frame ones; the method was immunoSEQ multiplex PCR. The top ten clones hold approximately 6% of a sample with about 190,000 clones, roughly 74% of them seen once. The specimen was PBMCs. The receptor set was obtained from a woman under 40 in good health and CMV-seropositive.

CDR3 in DNA: TGTGCCAGCAGTGAACCCGGTCCCGGGCAGTACTTC. Encoded protein: CASSEPGPGQYF. The V and J genes are TRBV2 and TRBJ2-7; no clear D. This CDR3 has 12 amino acids. Germline V CDR1 and CDR2: SNHLY, FYNNEI. Trimming took 2 bases from V and 9 from J, leaving 11 bases between them.

The CDR3 DNA reads TGTGCCAGCAGCGTAGGTCAGGGGCTAGGGGTCGATGAGCAGTTCTTC. This translates into CASSVGQGLGVDEQFF. V is TRBV9 and J is TRBJ2-1; D might be TRBD1 (6 bases). V was cut by 0 bases and J by 8 bases, with 18 bases left in between. This CDR3 has 16 amino acids. CDR1 and CDR2 from the germline V gene are SGDLS and YYNGEE. Full variable domain (rest looked up from reference TRBV9 and TRBJ2-1): DSGVTQTPKHLITATGQRVTLRCSPRSGDLSVYWYQQSLDQGLQFLIQYYNGEERAKGNILERFSAQQFPDLHSELNLSSLELGDSALYFCASSVGQGLGVDEQFFGPGTRLTVL.

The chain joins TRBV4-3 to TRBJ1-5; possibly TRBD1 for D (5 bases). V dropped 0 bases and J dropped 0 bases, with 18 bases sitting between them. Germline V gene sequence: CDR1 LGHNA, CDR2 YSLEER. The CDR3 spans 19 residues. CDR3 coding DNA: TGCGCCAGCAGCCAAGATGGGATAGTACAGGAATATAGCAATCAGCCCCAGCATTTT. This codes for CASSQDGIVQEYSNQPQHF.

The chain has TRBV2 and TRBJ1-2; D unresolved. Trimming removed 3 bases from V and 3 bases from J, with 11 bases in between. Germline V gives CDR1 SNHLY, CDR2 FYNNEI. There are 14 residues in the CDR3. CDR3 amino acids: CASSEGSGYYGYTF. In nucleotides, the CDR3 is TGTGCCAGCAGTGAGGGGTCGGGGTACTATGGCTACACCTTC.

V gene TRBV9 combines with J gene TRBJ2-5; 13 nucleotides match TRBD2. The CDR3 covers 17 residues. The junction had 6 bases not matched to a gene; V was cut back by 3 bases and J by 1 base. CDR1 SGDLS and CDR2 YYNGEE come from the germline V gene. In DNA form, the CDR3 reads TGTGCCAGCAGCGCTCTTTGGACTAGCGGGAGCCAAGAGACCCAGTACTTC. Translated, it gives CASSALWTSGSQETQYF. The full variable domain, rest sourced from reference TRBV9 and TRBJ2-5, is DSGVTQTPKHLITATGQRVTLRCSPRSGDLSVYWYQQSLDQGLQFLIQYYNGEERAKGNILERFSAQQFPDLHSELNLSSLELGDSALYFCASSALWTSGSQETQYFGPGTRLLVL.

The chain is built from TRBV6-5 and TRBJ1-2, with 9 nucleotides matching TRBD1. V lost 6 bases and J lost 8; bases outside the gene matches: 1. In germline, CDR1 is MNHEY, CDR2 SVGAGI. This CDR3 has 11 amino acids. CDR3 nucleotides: TGTGCCAGCAGGACAGGGGGGGGCTACACCTTC. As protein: CASRTGGGYTF.

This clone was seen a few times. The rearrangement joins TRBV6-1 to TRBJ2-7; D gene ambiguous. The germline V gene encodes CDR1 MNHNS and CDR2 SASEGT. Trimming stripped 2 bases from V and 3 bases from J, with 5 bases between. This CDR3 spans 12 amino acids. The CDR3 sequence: CASSEPGYEQYF. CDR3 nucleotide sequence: TGTGCCAGCAGTGAACCAGGCTACGAGCAGTACTTC.

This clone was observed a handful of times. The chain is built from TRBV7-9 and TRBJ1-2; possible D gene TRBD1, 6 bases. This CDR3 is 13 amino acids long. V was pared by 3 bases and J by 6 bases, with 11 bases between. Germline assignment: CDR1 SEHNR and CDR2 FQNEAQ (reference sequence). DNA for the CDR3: TGTGCCAGCAGCTTTGCAGGGGCGGATGGCTACACCTTC. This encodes CASSFAGADGYTF.

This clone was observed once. This CDR3 reads CASNAPGQGSNEQFF. The DNA of the CDR3 is TGTGCCAGCAATGCTCCCGGACAGGGTTCCAATGAGCAGTTCTTC. The chain combines TRBV7-9 with TRBJ2-1; 8 positions agree with TRBD1. After removal of 7 bases from V and 6 bases from J, the junction contained 11 bases not matched to a gene. This CDR3 is built from 15 residues. From germline, CDR1 is SEHNR and CDR2 FQNEAQ (reference sequence).

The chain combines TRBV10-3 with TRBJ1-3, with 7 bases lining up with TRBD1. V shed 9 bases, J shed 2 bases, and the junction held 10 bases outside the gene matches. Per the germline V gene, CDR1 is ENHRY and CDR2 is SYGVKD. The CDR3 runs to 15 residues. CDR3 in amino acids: CAIRTGPGTGNTIYF. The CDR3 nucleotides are TGTGCCATTAGGACAGGCCCTGGGACTGGAAACACCATATATTTT.

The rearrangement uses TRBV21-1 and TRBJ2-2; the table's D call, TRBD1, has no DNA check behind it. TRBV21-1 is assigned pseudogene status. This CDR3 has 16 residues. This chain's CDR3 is CASSKEGEKVPGELFF. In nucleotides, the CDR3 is TGTGCCAGCAGCAAAGAGGGGGAGAAGGTACCCGGGGAGCTGTTTTTT.

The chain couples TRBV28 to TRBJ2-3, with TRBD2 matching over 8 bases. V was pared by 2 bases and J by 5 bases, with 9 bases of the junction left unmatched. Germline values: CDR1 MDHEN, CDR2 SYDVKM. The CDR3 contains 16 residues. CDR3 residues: CASSLLPPGGKDTQYF. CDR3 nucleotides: TGTGCCAGCAGTTTACTCCCCCCGGGAGGGAAAGATACGCAGTATTTT.

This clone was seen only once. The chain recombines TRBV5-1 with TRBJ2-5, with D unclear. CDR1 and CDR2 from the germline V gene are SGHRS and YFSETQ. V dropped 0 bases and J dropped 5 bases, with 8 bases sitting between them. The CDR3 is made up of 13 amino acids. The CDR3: CASSLDVAETQYF. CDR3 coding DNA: TGCGCCAGCAGCTTGGACGTGGCTGAGACCCAGTACTTC.

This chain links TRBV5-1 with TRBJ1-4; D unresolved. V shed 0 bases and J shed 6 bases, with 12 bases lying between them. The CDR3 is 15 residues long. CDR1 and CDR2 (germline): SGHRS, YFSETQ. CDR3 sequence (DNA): TGCGCCAGCAGCTTGGTCACGGGTTCCCATGAAAAACTGTTTTTT. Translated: CASSLVTGSHEKLFF.

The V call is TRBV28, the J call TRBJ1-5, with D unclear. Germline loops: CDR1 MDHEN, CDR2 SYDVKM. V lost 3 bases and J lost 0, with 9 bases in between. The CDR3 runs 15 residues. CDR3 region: CASSFNLISNQPQHF. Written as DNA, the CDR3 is TGTGCCAGCAGTTTCAACCTAATTAGCAATCAGCCCCAGCATTTT. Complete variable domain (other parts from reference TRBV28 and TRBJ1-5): DVKVTQSSRYLVKRTGEKVFLECVQDMDHENMFWYRQDPGLGLRLIYFSYDVKMKEKGDIPEGYSVSREKKERFSLILESASTNQTSMYLCASSFNLISNQPQHFGDGTRLSIL.

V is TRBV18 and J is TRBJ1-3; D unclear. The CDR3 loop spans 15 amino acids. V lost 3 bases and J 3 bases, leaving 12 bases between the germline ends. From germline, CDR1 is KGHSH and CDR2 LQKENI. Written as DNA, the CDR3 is TGTGCCAGCTCACCTCCGGGAGTACGTGGAAACACCATATATTTT. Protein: CASSPPGVRGNTIYF.

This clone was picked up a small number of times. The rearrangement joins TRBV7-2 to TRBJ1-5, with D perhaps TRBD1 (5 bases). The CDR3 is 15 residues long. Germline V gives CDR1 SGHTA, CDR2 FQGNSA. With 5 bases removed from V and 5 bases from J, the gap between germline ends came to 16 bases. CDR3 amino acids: CASSPGGGGDQPQHF. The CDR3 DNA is TGTGCCAGCAGCCCCGGTGGCGGAGGGGATCAGCCCCAGCATTTT.

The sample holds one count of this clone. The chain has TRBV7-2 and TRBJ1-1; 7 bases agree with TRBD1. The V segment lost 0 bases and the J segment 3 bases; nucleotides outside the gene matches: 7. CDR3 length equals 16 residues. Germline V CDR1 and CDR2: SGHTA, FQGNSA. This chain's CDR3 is CASSLAGDRRYTEAFF. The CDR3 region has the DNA TGTGCCAGCAGCTTAGCCGGGGACAGACGATACACTGAAGCTTTCTTT.

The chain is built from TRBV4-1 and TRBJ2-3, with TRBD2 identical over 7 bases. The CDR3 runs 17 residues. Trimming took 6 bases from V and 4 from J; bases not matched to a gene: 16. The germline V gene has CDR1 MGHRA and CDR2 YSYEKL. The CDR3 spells CASSLGGAADGSDTQYF. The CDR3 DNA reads TGCGCCAGCAGTTTGGGAGGGGCCGCAGACGGCTCAGATACGCAGTATTTT.

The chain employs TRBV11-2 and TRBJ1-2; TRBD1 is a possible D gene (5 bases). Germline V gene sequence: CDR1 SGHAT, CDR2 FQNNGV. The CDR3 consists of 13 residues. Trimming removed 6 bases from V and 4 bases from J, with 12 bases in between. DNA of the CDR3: TGTGCCAGCAGAGATGACAGTTTCTATGGCTACACCTTC. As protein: CASRDDSFYGYTF. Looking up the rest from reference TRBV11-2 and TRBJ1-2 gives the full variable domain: EAGVAQSPRYKIIEKRQSVAFWCNPISGHATLYWYQQILGQGPKLLIQFQNNGVVDDSQLPKDRFSAERLKGVDSTLKIQPAKLEDSAVYLCASRDDSFYGYTFGSGTRLTVV.

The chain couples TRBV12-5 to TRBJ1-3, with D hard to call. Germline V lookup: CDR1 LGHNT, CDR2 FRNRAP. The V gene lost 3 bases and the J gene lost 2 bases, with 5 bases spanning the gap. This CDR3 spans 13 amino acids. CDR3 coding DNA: TGTGCTAGTGGTTTAGCCCCTGGAAACACCATATATTTT. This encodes CASGLAPGNTIYF.

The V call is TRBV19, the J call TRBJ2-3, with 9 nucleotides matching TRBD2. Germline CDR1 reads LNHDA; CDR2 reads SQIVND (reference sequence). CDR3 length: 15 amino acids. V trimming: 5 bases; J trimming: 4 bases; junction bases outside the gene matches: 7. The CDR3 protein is CASSSRGGSADTQYF. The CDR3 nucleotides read TGTGCCAGTAGTTCGCGGGGGGGCTCTGCAGATACGCAGTATTTT.

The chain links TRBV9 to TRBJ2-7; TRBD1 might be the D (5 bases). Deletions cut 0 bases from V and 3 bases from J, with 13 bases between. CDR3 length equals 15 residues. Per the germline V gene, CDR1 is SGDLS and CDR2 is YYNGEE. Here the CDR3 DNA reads TGTGCCAGCAGCGTAGGATGGGGCGCTGACTACGAGCAGTACTTC. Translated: CASSVGWGADYEQYF.

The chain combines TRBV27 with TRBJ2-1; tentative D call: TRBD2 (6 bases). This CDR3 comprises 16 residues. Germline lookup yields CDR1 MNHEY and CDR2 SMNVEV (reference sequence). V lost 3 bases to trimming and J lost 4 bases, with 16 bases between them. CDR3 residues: CASSFSSGVGYNEQFF. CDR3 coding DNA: TGTGCCAGCAGTTTTTCATCGGGAGTGGGTTACAATGAGCAGTTCTTC.

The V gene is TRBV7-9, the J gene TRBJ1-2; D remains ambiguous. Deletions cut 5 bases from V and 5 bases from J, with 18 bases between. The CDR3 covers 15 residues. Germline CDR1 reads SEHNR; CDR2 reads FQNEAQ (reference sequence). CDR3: CASSPRGGQGYGYTF. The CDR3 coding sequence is TGTGCCAGCAGCCCTCGGGGAGGGCAAGGGTATGGCTACACCTTC.

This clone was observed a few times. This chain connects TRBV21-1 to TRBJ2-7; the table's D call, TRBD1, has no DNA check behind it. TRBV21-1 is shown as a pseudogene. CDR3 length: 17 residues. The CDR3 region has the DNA TGTGCCAGCGCCGTTTTAGGACAGCCTAGGGTAGCCTACGAGCAGTACTTC. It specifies CASAVLGQPRVAYEQYF.

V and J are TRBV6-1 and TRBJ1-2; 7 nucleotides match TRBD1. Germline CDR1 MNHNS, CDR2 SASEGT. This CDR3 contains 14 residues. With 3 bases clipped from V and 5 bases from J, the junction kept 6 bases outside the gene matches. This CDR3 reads CASSEAGGWYGYTF. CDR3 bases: TGTGCCAGCAGTGAGGCAGGGGGTTGGTATGGCTACACCTTC.

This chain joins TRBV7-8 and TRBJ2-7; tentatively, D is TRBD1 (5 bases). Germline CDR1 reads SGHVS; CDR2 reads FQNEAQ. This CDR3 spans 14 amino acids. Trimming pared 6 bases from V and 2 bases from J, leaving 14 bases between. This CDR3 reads CASSHPGSPYEQYF. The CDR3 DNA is TGTGCCAGCAGTCACCCAGGGTCACCCTACGAGCAGTACTTC.

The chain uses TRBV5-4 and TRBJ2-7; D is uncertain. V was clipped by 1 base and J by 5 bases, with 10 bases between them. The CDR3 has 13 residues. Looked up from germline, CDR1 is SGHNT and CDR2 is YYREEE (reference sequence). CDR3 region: CASSLWHLDEQYF. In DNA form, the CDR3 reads TGTGCCAGCAGCTTGTGGCATCTGGACGAGCAGTACTTC. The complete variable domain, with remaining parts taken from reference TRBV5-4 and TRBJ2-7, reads ETGVTQSPTHLIKTRGQQVTLRCSSQSGHNTVSWYQQALGQGPQFIFQYYREEENGRGNFPPRFSGLQFPNYSSELNVNALELDDSALYLCASSLWHLDEQYFGPGTRLTVT.